Detailed here is one TCR beta chain. Using immunoSEQ multiplex PCR, the repertoire was profiled, and TCRdb retains in-frame clones only, with some absent. Of fewer than 20,000 clones in the sample, more than 70% were seen once. Trimming took 6 bases from V and 3 from J, leaving 10 bases between them. The CDR3 runs 13 residues. Germline V gives CDR1 MNHEY, CDR2 SVGAGI. The data derive from a study of blood T cell repertoires in COVID-19. The wider study: There were acute and convalescent COVID-19 samples, and they came from the United States, Italy and Spain.

The cohort comprised adults aged about 18 to 90 years residing in 20 to 30 US areas. Cohort assignment relied on participant-reported clinical history. For recovered donors of Cohort 3, there were two negative PCRs, clearance, or symptom resolution. The sequence derives from a woman aged 25-40 years who had recovered from COVID-19. The sample comprised PBMCs or T cells enriched from blood (not recorded which). The V call is TRBV6-5, the J call TRBJ2-3, with no clear D. CDR3 nucleotides: TGTGCCAGCAGGAGGCCGTTGACAGATACGCAGTATTTT. This gives the protein CASRRPLTDTQYF.